This T cell receptor (beta chain) was sequenced for a study of PD-1 blockade in classical Hodgkin lymphoma. Profiling relied on immunoSEQ multiplex PCR, and the TCRdb table lists in-frame clones only, not all of them. The sample shows roughly 64,000 clones, 85% to 95% of them seen only once. Specified time point: cycle 4 day 1 (C4D1), after less than 7 weeks of nivolumab. Every patient had relapsed following autologous stem cell transplantation, and cohorts differed in brentuximab vedotin exposure. Trimming took 4 bases from V and 6 from J; bases not matched to a gene: 10. The length of the CDR3 is 18 residues. Germline CDR1 and CDR2: LGHNA and YNFKEQ.

Sample: peripheral blood mononuclear cells (PBMCs), taken before the fourth cycle of nivolumab. The source of this sequence is a human donor with classical Hodgkin lymphoma. V and J are TRBV4-2 and TRBJ2-2, with 14 bases aligning to TRBD2. CDR3 nucleotides: TGTGCCAGCAGCCCCACATCCGGACTAGCGGGGGGCGCCGGGGAGCTGTTTTTT. Translating gives CASSPTSGLAGGAGELFF.